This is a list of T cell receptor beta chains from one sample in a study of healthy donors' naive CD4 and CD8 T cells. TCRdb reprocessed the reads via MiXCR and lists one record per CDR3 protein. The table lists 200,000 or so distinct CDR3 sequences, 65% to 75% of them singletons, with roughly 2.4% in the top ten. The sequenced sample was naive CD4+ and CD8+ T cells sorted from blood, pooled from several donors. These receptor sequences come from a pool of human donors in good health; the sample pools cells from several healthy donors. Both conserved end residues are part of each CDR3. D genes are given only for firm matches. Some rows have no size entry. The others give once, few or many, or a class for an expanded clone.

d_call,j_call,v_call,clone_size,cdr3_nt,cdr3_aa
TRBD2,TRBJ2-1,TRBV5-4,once,TGTGCCAGCAACCAAGCGGGAGGTGAGCAGTTCTTC,CASNQAGGEQFF
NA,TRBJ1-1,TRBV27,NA,TGTGCCAGCAGTTTATTCCGGGGGTTGAACACTGAAGCTTTCTTT,CASSLFRGLNTEAFF
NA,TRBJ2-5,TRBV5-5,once,TGTGCCAGCAGCGTACAGGGAGCTCAGTACTTC,CASSVQGAQYF
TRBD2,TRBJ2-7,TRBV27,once,TGTGCCAGCGGCAAGGGACTAGCGGGAGACGAGCAGTACTTC,CASGKGLAGDEQYF
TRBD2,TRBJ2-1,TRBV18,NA,TGTGCCAGCTCACTACTGACTAGCGGGAGATACAATGAGCAGTTCTTC,CASSLLTSGRYNEQFF
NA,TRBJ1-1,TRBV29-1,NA,TGCAGCCTTACCCGTTGGGGCACTGAAGCTTTCTTT,CSLTRWGTEAFF
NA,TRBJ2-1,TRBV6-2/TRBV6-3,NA,TGTGCCAGCAGTCGTGACAACCAGGGCAATGAGCAGTTCTTC,CASSRDNQGNEQFF
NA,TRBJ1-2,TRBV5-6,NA,TGTGCCAGCAGCCTGAGGGACACCCCCTATGGCTACACCTTC,CASSLRDTPYGYTF
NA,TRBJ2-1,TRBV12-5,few,TGTGCTAGTGGTTTGGTGACGGGGCAGTTCTTC,CASGLVTGQFF
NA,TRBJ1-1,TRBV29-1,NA,TGCAGCGTTCCCGCAGGGGTCACTGAAGCTTTCTTT,CSVPAGVTEAFF
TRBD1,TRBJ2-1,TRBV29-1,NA,TGCAGCGCTACAGGGGGCGAAGTAAATGAGCAGTTCTTC,CSATGGEVNEQFF
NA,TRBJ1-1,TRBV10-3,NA,TGTGCCATCACCACGGCAGCGAACACTGAAGCTTTCTTT,CAITTAANTEAFF
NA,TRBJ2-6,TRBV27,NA,TGTGCCAGCAGTAACGTAGATTCTGGGGCCAACGTCCTGACTTTC,CASSNVDSGANVLTF
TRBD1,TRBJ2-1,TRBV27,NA,TGTGCCAGCAAACGACCGGGACAGGTGACCAATGAGCAGTTCTTC,CASKRPGQVTNEQFF
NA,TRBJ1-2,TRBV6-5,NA,TGTGCCAGTGGTGGGATACCCTATGGCTACACCTTC,CASGGIPYGYTF
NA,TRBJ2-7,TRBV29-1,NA,TGCAGCGTTGAAGGGTTACAGCCCGACGAGCAGTACTTC,CSVEGLQPDEQYF
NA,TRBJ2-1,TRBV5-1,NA,TGCGCCAGCAGCTTGGCAGCGAGCACCTACAATGAGCAGTTCTTC,CASSLAASTYNEQFF
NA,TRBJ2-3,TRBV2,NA,TGTGCCAGCAGAGAAAGTCACGTGCCAGATACGCAGTATTTT,CASRESHVPDTQYF
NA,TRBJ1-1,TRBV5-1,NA,TGCGCCAGCAGCCTGGGGGGCGGACAGAACACTGAAGCTTTCTTT,CASSLGGGQNTEAFF
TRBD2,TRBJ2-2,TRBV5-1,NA,TGCGCCAGCAGCGGAACTAGCGGACCGAACACCGGGGAGCTGTTTTTT,CASSGTSGPNTGELFF
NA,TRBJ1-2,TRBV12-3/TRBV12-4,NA,TGTGCCAGCAGTTTATTCCCCGCCGGGGTTGGCTACACCTTC,CASSLFPAGVGYTF
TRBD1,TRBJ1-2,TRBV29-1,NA,TGCAGCGTTGAAGATGGGACAGGGTATGGCTACACCTTC,CSVEDGTGYGYTF
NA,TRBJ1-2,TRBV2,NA,TGTGCCAGCAGTGCTACCGAGACGGCCTATGGCTACACCTTC,CASSATETAYGYTF
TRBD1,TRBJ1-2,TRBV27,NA,TGTGCCAGCAGTTTAGACGGGACAGCTAACTATGGCTACACCTTC,CASSLDGTANYGYTF
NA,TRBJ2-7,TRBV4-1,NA,TGCGCCAGCAGCCACTATGAAGAGGCAGCAGAGCAGTACTTC,CASSHYEEAAEQYF
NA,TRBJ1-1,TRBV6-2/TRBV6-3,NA,TGTGCCAGCAGTTACTATTTGGGCAGGGCTCAATTGAACACTGAAGCTTTCTTT,CASSYYLGRAQLNTEAFF
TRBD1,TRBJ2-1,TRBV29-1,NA,TGCAGCGTTACCGGGACAGGGGGCGCAGAGCAGTTCTTC,CSVTGTGGAEQFF
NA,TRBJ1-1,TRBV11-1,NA,TGTGCCAGCAGCTTAGACCGAAGTGAAGCTTTCTTT,CASSLDRSEAFF
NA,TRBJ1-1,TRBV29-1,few,TGCAGCGTTGCGGGGGTCGTCGGCACTGAAGCTTTCTTT,CSVAGVVGTEAFF